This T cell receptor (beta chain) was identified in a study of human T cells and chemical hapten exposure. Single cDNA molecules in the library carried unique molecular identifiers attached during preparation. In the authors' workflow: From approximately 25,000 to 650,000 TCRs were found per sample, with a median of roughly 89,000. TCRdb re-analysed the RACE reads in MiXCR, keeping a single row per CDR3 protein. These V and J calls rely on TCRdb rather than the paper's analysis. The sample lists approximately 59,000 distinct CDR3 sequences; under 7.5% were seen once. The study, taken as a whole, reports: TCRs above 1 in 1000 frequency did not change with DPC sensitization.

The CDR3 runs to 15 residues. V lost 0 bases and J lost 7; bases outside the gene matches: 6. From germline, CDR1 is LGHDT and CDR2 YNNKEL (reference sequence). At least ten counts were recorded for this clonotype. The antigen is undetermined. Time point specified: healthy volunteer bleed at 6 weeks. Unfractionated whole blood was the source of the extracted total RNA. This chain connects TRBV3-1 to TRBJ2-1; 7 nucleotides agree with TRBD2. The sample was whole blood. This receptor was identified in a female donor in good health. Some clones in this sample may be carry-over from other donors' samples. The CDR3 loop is CASSQDRGTTNEQFF. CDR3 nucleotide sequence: TGTGCCAGCAGCCAAGATCGGGGGACTACTAATGAGCAGTTCTTC.